This T cell receptor beta chain was sequenced for a study of early T cells in non-severe SARS-CoV-2 infection. General study points: Anti-spike CD8 responses were favored in VDJdb matching, and private and CD4 specificities were missed.

Individual cDNA molecules received unique molecular identifiers during library preparation. Each CDR3 protein gets one entry after TCRdb re-called the 5' RACE reads with MiXCR. Here the sample spans more than 65,000 distinct CDR3 sequences, roughly 15% being singletons. As regards this clonotype: Its antigen remains unidentified.

The TCR was taken from an adult who was a healthcare worker with PCR-confirmed SARS-CoV-2 infection or an uninfected control (not recorded which). Sequencing used whole blood, obtained at baseline.

The CDR3 region is CASSRTGSYNEKLFF. The DNA of the CDR3 is TGTGCCAGCAGTCGGACAGGTTCATATAATGAAAAACTGTTTTTT. The rearrangement links TRBV27 to TRBJ1-4; 7 bases map to TRBD1. J lost 4 bases, V lost 5 bases, and 7 bases had no gene match. CDR3 length equals 15 residues. CDR1 is MNHEY, CDR2 SMNVEV, per germline (reference sequence).